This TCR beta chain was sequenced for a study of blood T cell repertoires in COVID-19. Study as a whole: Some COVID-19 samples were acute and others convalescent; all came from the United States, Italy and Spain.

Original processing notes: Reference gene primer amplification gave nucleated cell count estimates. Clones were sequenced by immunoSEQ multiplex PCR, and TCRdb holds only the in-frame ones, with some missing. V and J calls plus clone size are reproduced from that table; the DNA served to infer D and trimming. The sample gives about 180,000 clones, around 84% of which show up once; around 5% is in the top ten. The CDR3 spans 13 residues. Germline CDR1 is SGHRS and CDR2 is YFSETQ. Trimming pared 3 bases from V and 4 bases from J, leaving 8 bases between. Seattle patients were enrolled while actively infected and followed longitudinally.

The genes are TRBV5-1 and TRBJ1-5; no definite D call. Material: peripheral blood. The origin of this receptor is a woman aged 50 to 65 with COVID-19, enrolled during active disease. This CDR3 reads CASSWGENQPQHF. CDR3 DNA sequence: TGCGCCAGCAGCTGGGGAGAGAATCAGCCCCAGCATTTT.